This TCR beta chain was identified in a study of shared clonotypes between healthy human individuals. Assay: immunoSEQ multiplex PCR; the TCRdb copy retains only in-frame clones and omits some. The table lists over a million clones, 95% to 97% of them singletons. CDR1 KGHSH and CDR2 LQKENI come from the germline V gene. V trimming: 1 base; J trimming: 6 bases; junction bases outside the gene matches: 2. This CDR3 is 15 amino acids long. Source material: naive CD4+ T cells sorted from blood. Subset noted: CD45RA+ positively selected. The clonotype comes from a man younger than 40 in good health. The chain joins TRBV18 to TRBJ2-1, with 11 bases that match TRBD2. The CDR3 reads CASSPRLAGFNEQFF. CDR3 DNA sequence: TGTGCCAGCTCACCACGACTAGCGGGATTCAATGAGCAGTTCTTC.